The subject of this entry is one TCR beta chain. CDR1 MNHNY and CDR2 SVGAGI come from the germline V gene (reference sequence). V was pared by 1 base and J by 7 bases, with 4 bases of the junction left unmatched. The CDR3 runs 13 residues. The sample originates from a study of OX40 agonist ivuxolimab in advanced cancers. TCRdb keeps only in-frame clones here, not all; method: immunoSEQ multiplex PCR. Among some 50,000 clones listed, about 86% were seen once. The V and J genes are TRBV6-6 and TRBJ2-7, with 7 bases fitting TRBD1. The origin of this receptor is an adult with an advanced solid tumor such as melanoma, head and neck, liver or kidney cancer. Source: CD4+ or CD8+ T cells sorted from blood, taken in a trial of the OX40 agonist ivuxolimab. The CDR3 region has the DNA TGTGCCAGCAGTTACTTACAGGGGCGAGAGCAGTACTTC. Amino acid sequence: CASSYLQGREQYF.